Listed here are 3 T cell receptor beta chains from one sample, sequenced in a study of cytomegalovirus exposure and HLA in healthy donors. Primers included in the PCR were 60 Vbeta and 13 Jbeta primers. The data were produced by immunoSEQ multiplex PCR, yet TCRdb's version contains in-frame clones alone and is incomplete. The sample has around 99,000 clones, 60% to 80% seen once. The sample was PBMCs. The receptors shown here come from a woman aged 25 to 45 in good health and CMV-seronegative.

A few counts support this clone. The gene calls are TRBV13 and TRBJ2-7, with 8 positions matching TRBD2. V was clipped by 5 bases and J by 4 bases; unmatched bases: 13. The CDR3 covers 16 residues. Germline V lookup: CDR1 PRHDT, CDR2 FYEKMQ (reference sequence). The chain's CDR3 is CASSPGGSGSLYEQYF. CDR3 DNA: TGTGCCAGCAGCCCGGGAGGAAGCGGGAGTTTGTACGAGCAGTACTTC.

This clone has a single count. J is TRBJ2-5 and V is TRBV4-2; the match to TRBD1 covers 9 bases. The J segment lost 2 bases and the V segment lost 1 base, leaving 17 bases of the junction unmatched. Germline V lookup: CDR1 LGHNA, CDR2 YNFKEQ. The CDR3 covers 20 residues. The CDR3 DNA reads as TGTGCCAGCAGCCAAGGGGACAGGGTAAGATTCGGGACTTCGCAAGAGACCCAGTACTTC. This sequence encodes CASSQGDRVRFGTSQETQYF.

CDR3 bases: TGTGCCAGTAGACCGCGTGGGGACAGGGGGAACTACGAGCAGTACTTC. Translating gives CASRPRGDRGNYEQYF. The chain uses TRBV19 and TRBJ2-7; TRBD1 matches at 11 bases. Trimming removed 6 bases from V and 3 bases from J; junction bases left unmatched: 10. The germline gives CDR1 LNHDA, CDR2 SQIVND (reference sequence). The CDR3 runs 16 residues.